The clone carrying this T cell receptor (beta chain) was counted once. Germline CDR1 reads MNHEY; CDR2 reads SVGAGI. The CDR3 has 13 residues. V gave up 10 bases and J gave up 6 bases, with 19 bases separating them. The data originate from a study of blood T cell repertoires in COVID-19. On the study more broadly: Specimens from acute and convalescent COVID-19 originated in the United States, Italy and Spain.

Profiled with immunoSEQ multiplex PCR; TCRdb holds only in-frame clones, not every one. This sample carries 150,000 or so clones, 65% to 85% of them seen once, and the ten largest clones take roughly 4.9%. The sequence was collected from a man between 65 and 85 years old who had been exposed to COVID-19. Sequenced: PBMCs or T cells enriched from blood (not recorded which). The gene calls are TRBV6-5 and TRBJ2-7; a weak D match, TRBD2 (6 bases). CDR3 nucleotides: TGTGCCACCGCCCCGGGGCCCGGGGGCGAGCAGTACTTC. It translates to CATAPGPGGEQYF.